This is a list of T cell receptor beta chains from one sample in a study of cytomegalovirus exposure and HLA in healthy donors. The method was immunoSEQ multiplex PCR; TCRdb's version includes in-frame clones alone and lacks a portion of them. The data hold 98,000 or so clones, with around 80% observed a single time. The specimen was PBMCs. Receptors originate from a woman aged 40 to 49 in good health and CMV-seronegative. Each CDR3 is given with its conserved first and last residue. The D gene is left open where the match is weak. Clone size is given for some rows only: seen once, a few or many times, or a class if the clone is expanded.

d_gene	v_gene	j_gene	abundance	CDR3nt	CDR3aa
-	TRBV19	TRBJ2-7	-	TGTGCCAGTAGTATAGGATACTCCTACGAGCAGTACTTC	CASSIGYSYEQYF
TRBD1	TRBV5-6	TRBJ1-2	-	TGTGCCAGCAGCTTCACCGCGTGGACAGGGGAAAATTATGGCTACACCTTC	CASSFTAWTGENYGYTF
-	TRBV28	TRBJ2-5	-	TGTGCCAGCAAGGACAGATCCCACTACGAGAAGCAGTACTTC	CASKDRSHYEKQYF
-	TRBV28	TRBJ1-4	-	TGTGCCAGCAGTTTTCGGCAGGCTGGGGAAAAACTGTTTTTT	CASSFRQAGEKLFF
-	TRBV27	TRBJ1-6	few	TGTGCCAGCAGTTTTGGAGGGGGGGATAATTCACCCCTCCACTTT	CASSFGGGDNSPLHF
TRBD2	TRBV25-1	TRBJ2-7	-	TGTGCCAGCAGTGCGGGAGGCGGTGAGCAGTACTTC	CASSAGGGEQYF
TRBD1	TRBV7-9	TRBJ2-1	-	TGTGCCAGCAGCCCCCCGGGACAGGGAAGAATCGATGAGCAGTTCTTC	CASSPPGQGRIDEQFF
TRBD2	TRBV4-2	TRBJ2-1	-	TGTGCCAGCAGCCAATCGACTAGCGGGGGATACAATGAGCAGTTCTTC	CASSQSTSGGYNEQFF
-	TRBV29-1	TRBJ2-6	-	TGCAGCGTTGAAGGACAGCCCTCTGGGGCCAACGTCCTGACTTTC	CSVEGQPSGANVLTF
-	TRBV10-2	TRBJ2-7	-	TGCGCCACCTATTCCCCCCCTGTCTCCTACGAGCAGTACTTC	CATYSPPVSYEQYF
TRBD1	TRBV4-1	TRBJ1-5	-	TGCGCCAGCAGCTCCTTGACAGGGGGCGGCCAGCCCCAGCATTTT	CASSSLTGGGQPQHF
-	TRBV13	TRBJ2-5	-	TGTGCCAGCAGCCCTCCTAGGGGTCAAGAGACCCAGTACTTC	CASSPPRGQETQYF
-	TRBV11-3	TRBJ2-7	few	TGTGCCAGCAGCTTAGATCGGGGGTACGAGCAGTACTTC	CASSLDRGYEQYF
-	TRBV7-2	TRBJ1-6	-	TGTGCCAGCATCTCGGGAGGCGGTCATTCACCCCTCCACTTT	CASISGGGHSPLHF
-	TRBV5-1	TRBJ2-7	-	TGCGCCAGCAGCTTGGGACAGATCTACGAGCAGTACTTC	CASSLGQIYEQYF
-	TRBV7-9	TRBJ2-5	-	TGTGCCAGCGGGGGGATTATGGAGACCCAGTACTTC	CASGGIMETQYF
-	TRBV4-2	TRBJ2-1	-	TGTGCCAGCAGCCAAGAGGAGCGGCCAATCCGCTCCTACAATGAGCAGTTCTTC	CASSQEERPIRSYNEQFF
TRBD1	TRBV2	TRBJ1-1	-	TGTGCCACCCTAGGGACAGGGGGCCTTGAGTTGACTGAAGCTTTCTTT	CATLGTGGLELTEAFF
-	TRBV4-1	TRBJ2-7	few	TGCGCCAGCAGCCAAGATCTACAGAACTTCTACGAGCAGTACTTC	CASSQDLQNFYEQYF
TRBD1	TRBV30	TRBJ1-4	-	TGTGCCTGGAGTGGGACAGGGGGCGTAGAAAAACTGTTTTTT	CAWSGTGGVEKLFF
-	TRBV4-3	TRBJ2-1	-	TGCGCCAGCAGCCAAGTTTTGCTAGCGAAGGACGAGCAGTTCTTC	CASSQVLLAKDEQFF
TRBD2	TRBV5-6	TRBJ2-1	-	TGTGCCAGCAGCATGATTTTGACTAGCGGGATAAGCAATGAGCAGTTCTTC	CASSMILTSGISNEQFF
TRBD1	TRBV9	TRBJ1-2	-	TGTGCCAGCGCGACAGGGCCATATGGCTACACCTTC	CASATGPYGYTF
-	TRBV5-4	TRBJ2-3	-	TGTGCCAGCAGCCCTACAGGGCGGTTGGATACGCAGTATTTT	CASSPTGRLDTQYF
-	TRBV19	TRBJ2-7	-	TGTGCCAGTAGTAGAGGTCCGAGCTACGAGCAGTACTTC	CASSRGPSYEQYF
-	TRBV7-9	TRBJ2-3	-	TGTGCCAGCAGCTTAGGCTCCTCTCCAGGGGTCACCACAGATACGCAGTATTTT	CASSLGSSPGVTTDTQYF
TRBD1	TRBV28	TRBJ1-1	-	TGTGCCAGCATCCCCTCGGCAGGGACAGCGTCTCCTGAAGCTTTCTTT	CASIPSAGTASPEAFF
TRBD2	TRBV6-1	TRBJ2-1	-	TGTGCCAGCAGCTTCAGCGGGGGCTCCTACAATGAGCAGTTCTTC	CASSFSGGSYNEQFF
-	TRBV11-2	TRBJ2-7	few	TGTGCCAGCAGCGAGGGTAACCACTACGAGCAGTACTTC	CASSEGNHYEQYF
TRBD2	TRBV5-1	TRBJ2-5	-	TGTGCCAGCAGCTCACGTGGAGCGGGAGGGGTAGAGACCCAGTACTTC	CASSSRGAGGVETQYF
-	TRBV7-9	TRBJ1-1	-	TGTGCCAGCAGCTGGCCCTCAGGGGACACTGAAGCTTTCTTT	CASSWPSGDTEAFF
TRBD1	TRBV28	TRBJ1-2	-	TGTGCCAGCAGTTTAGCCCGGACAGGGGCGGGAGGCTACACCTTC	CASSLARTGAGGYTF